The 9 T cell receptor beta chains below all came from one sample that was sequenced in a study of CD8 T cells in ankylosing spondylitis. Study findings and constraints: A motif in TCR beta, a set of roughly eight highly homologous variants, appeared characteristic of ankylosing spondylitis blood.

From the 5' RACE reads, TCRdb called clonotypes with MiXCR, one entry per CDR3 protein. This sample has more than 500,000 distinct CDR3 sequences, with over 4% found just once. No antigen has been assigned to these receptors. Sequenced material: blood, either unsorted or a sorted T cell fraction (not recorded which). All receptors come from a male donor with ankylosing spondylitis.

This clonotype was seen at least ten times. The chain recombines TRBV4-1 with TRBJ2-1; 8 bases match TRBD2. Germline CDR1 is MGHRA and CDR2 is YSYEKL. CDR3 length: 14 residues. V lost 7 bases, J lost 8 bases, and 10 bases stayed unmatched. The CDR3 DNA follows: TGCGCCAGCACCTATAGCGGGGATTACGATGAGCAGTTCTTC. It translates to CASTYSGDYDEQFF.

This clonotype was recorded at least ten times. The J gene is TRBJ2-1, the V gene TRBV7-9; D unclear. Trimming stripped 5 bases from V and 10 bases from J, with 12 bases between. Per the germline V gene, CDR1 is SEHNR and CDR2 is FQNEAQ (reference sequence). The CDR3 sequence is 12 residues long. CDR3 sequence: CASSLLSAEQFF. DNA of the CDR3: TGTGCCAGCAGCCTGCTCTCAGCCGAGCAGTTCTTC.

The chain combines TRBV7-2 with TRBJ2-1, with 10 bases lining up with TRBD2. This CDR3 comprises 14 residues. After removal of 4 bases from V and 7 bases from J, the junction contained 4 bases not matched to a gene. In germline, CDR1 is SGHTA, CDR2 FQGNSA. CDR3: CASSYRTSGNEQFF. DNA of the CDR3: TGTGCCAGCAGCTACAGGACTAGCGGTAATGAGCAGTTCTTC.

This clonotype came up many times. The rearrangement joins TRBV5-1 to TRBJ1-4; D is unresolved. Germline-derived CDR1 and CDR2 are SGHRS and YFSETQ. The length of the CDR3 is 14 residues. Trimming left V 4 bases short and J 6 bases short, with 13 bases between. CDR3 residues: CASSPTLGDEKLFF. The CDR3 DNA sequence: TGCGCCAGCAGCCCTACCCTCGGGGATGAAAAACTGTTTTTT.

This clonotype came up many times. The chain has TRBV4-1 and TRBJ1-2; TRBD1 agrees at 9 bases. Germline V gives CDR1 MGHRA, CDR2 YSYEKL. The CDR3 covers 16 residues. Germline trimming cut 6 bases from V and 2 bases from J; bases unmatched to any gene: 10. The CDR3 spells CASSPSPGQGNYGYTF. Here the CDR3 DNA reads TGCGCCAGCAGTCCCTCCCCGGGACAGGGCAACTATGGCTACACCTTC.

This clonotype was found many times. This chain uses TRBV5-1 with TRBJ1-1, with 8 bases fitting TRBD1. V lost 4 bases to trimming and J lost 5 bases; unmatched junction nucleotides: 10. Per germline, CDR1 SGHRS and CDR2 YFSETQ. The CDR3 totals 15 residues. This CDR3 is CASSLFGQGETEAFF. Here the CDR3 DNA reads TGCGCCAGCAGCCTGTTCGGACAGGGAGAGACTGAAGCTTTCTTT.

CDR3 nucleotides: TGTGCCAGCTCACCCACTGCGGGGAGCACAGATACGCAGTATTTT. Protein: CASSPTAGSTDTQYF. V is TRBV18 and J is TRBJ2-3; perhaps TRBD2 as D (6 bases). This CDR3 is 15 amino acids long. Germline V CDR1 and CDR2: KGHSH, LQKENI. V was clipped by 3 bases and J by 0 bases, with 10 bases between them.

This clonotype was counted ten times or more. The chain employs TRBV9 and TRBJ1-3; D gene uncertain. The V gene's germline CDR1 is SGDLS and CDR2 YYNGEE. V gave up 1 base and J gave up 0 bases, with 8 bases separating them. This CDR3 has 15 amino acids. For the CDR3, the DNA is TGTGCCAGCAGCGTATCGGGGAACTCTGGAAACACCATATATTTT. Translating it yields CASSVSGNSGNTIYF.

This clonotype was observed many times. CDR3 sequence: CAIRSGTGSYGYTF. The CDR3 coding sequence is TGTGCCATCAGGTCCGGGACAGGGAGCTATGGCTACACCTTC. The chain employs TRBV10-3 and TRBJ1-2; 9 positions match TRBD1. Losses at the gene ends were 6 bases for V and 4 bases for J; bases not matched to a gene: 6. Germline V gene data show CDR1 as ENHRY and CDR2 as SYGVKD. The CDR3 has 14 residues.